Below, 20 T cell receptor beta chains from the same sample are listed, as sequenced in a study of cytomegalovirus exposure and HLA in healthy donors (dated by TCRdb to 2015 to 2018). The library was obtained by the immunoSEQ multiplex PCR assay. The multiplex PCR relied on a mix of 60 forward primers for TCR Vbeta segments and 13 reverse primers for TCR Jbeta segments. TCRdb mirrors the immuneACCESS table, restricted to in-frame sequences. Some clones are absent from its copies; in checked studies, under half trace to an unresolved V gene, and the reason for the others is unknown. This sample is represented by 150,000 to 200,000 clones; approximately 80% of them were singletons. The ten largest clones take up 5% to 7% of the sample. The specimen was PBMCs. The source is a man aged 50-60 years in good health and CMV-seropositive.

The chain joins TRBV9 to TRBJ1-4; D possibly corresponds to TRBD1 (5 bases). Germline values: CDR1 SGDLS, CDR2 YYNGEE. The V and J ends lost 1 base and 8 bases respectively, with 15 bases between them. This CDR3 has 15 amino acids. CDR3 in DNA: TGTGCCAGCAGCGTAAGACCAGGGAGGAGCGAAAAACTGTTTTTT. It yields the protein CASSVRPGRSEKLFF.

The chain has TRBV10-3 and TRBJ1-2; 7 nucleotides align to TRBD1. J lost 4 bases, V lost 6 bases, and 5 bases had no gene match. CDR1 and CDR2 from the germline V gene are ENHRY and SYGVKD. CDR3 size: 13 residues. CDR3 in amino acids: CAIRASGGYGYTF. CDR3 nucleotides: TGTGCCATCAGGGCTTCAGGGGGCTATGGCTACACCTTC.

The chain carries TRBV5-6 and TRBJ2-2; tentatively, D is TRBD2 (5 bases). Germline assignment: CDR1 SGHDT and CDR2 YYEEEE. This CDR3 is built from 15 residues. With 0 bases removed from V and 6 bases from J, the gap between germline ends came to 12 bases. The CDR3 sequence is CASSLAGREAGELFF. The CDR3, as DNA: TGTGCCAGCAGCTTGGCGGGGAGAGAGGCCGGGGAGCTGTTTTTT.

This chain joins TRBV2 and TRBJ2-7; 12 nucleotides align to TRBD2. CDR3 size: 15 residues. Germline lookup yields CDR1 SNHLY and CDR2 FYNNEI. J was trimmed by 6 bases and V by 3 bases; bases with no gene match: 6. This CDR3 is CASSDLAGGSIEQYF. CDR3 DNA sequence: TGTGCCAGCAGTGATCTAGCGGGAGGGTCCATCGAGCAGTACTTC.

Only one count was recorded for this clone. The chain joins TRBV14 to TRBJ1-1; D call uncertain. Trimming took off 0 bases at V and 8 bases at J, with 13 bases between the two ends. This CDR3 is built from 14 residues. The germline gives CDR1 SGHDN, CDR2 FVKESK. The CDR3 protein is CASSQDFSAGEAFF. Here the CDR3 DNA reads TGTGCCAGCAGCCAAGATTTCTCCGCAGGCGAAGCTTTCTTT.

The rearrangement uses TRBV10-3 and TRBJ2-3; D gene unclear. This CDR3 region has 13 residues. Trimming removed 4 bases from V and 2 bases from J, with 7 bases in between. CDR1 and CDR2 from the germline V gene are ENHRY and SYGVKD. CDR3 DNA sequence: TGTGCCATCAGTGTGGCCTTCACAGATACGCAGTATTTT. This translates into CAISVAFTDTQYF.

This clone has a handful of counts. The chain is built from TRBV2 and TRBJ1-1, with D possibly matching TRBD1 (6 bases). V gave up 2 bases and J gave up 0 bases, with 10 bases separating them. Germline CDR1 and CDR2: SNHLY and FYNNEI. The CDR3 covers 15 residues. The chain's CDR3 is CASSESHRVNTEAFF. The DNA of the CDR3 is TGTGCCAGCAGTGAATCCCACAGGGTGAACACTGAAGCTTTCTTT.

This clone was picked up a small number of times. V usage is TRBV19 and J usage is TRBJ2-3; 11 nucleotides agree with TRBD2. Germline CDR1 is LNHDA and CDR2 is SQIVND (reference sequence). The CDR3 runs 16 residues. The ends lost 1 base at V and 4 bases at J; junction bases unmatched: 4. CDR3 DNA sequence: TGTGCCAGTAGTATAGGTACTAGCGGGAGTTCAGATACGCAGTATTTT. Protein: CASSIGTSGSSDTQYF.

This chain connects TRBV9 to TRBJ1-3; D uncertain. Germline values: CDR1 SGDLS, CDR2 YYNGEE. This CDR3 contains 15 residues. V gave up 0 bases and J gave up 3 bases, with 10 bases separating them. CDR3 bases: TGTGCCAGCAGCGTAGACCCAGCAGGTGGAAACACCATATATTTT. Protein product: CASSVDPAGGNTIYF.

The rearrangement links TRBV7-9 to TRBJ1-4; D gene unclear. CDR3 length: 15 amino acids. Trimming pared 5 bases from V and 5 bases from J, leaving 15 bases between. Germline V CDR1 and CDR2: SEHNR, FQNEAQ (reference sequence). The CDR3 DNA sequence: TGTGCCAGCAGCCCCCCCATTGGCCCAAATGAAAAACTGTTTTTT. It translates to CASSPPIGPNEKLFF. The full variable domain, in which reference TRBV7-9 and TRBJ1-4 provide the parts outside the CDR3, is DTGVSQNPRHKITKRGQNVTFRCDPISEHNRLYWYRQTLGQGPEFLTYFQNEAQLEKSRLLSDRFSAERPKGSFSTLEIQRTEQGDSAMYLCASSPPIGPNEKLFFGSGTQLSVL.

The sample holds one count of this clone. V usage is TRBV5-6 and J usage is TRBJ1-2; no firm D call. Germline V CDR1 and CDR2: SGHDT, YYEEEE. Trimming removed 2 bases from V and 0 bases from J, with 5 bases in between. This CDR3 contains 13 residues. The CDR3 coding sequence is TGTGCCAGCAGCTTAGACTCTAACTATGGCTACACCTTC. As protein: CASSLDSNYGYTF.

The V gene is TRBV6-1, the J gene TRBJ1-2; a possible D gene is TRBD1 (5 bases). Germline loops: CDR1 MNHNS, CDR2 SASEGT. V shed 3 bases and J shed 4 bases, with 12 bases lying between them. This CDR3 contains 14 residues. The DNA for the CDR3 is TGTGCCAGCAGTGAGGTGGGGCAGAGCTATGGCTACACCTTC. Translating gives CASSEVGQSYGYTF.

V gene TRBV28 combines with J gene TRBJ2-7; the D gene is possibly TRBD2 (6 bases). V lost 3 bases to trimming and J lost 0 bases, with 9 bases between them. CDR1 is MDHEN, CDR2 SYDVKM, per germline. This CDR3 comprises 14 residues. CDR3 amino acids: CASSFGSGSYEQYV. CDR3 DNA sequence: TGTGCCAGCAGTTTCGGTAGCGGCTCCTACGAGCAGTACGTC.

The chain recombines TRBV5-8 with TRBJ2-3; 7 positions agree with TRBD1. The CDR3 loop spans 14 amino acids. CDR1 is SGHTS, CDR2 YDEGEE, per germline. V shed 7 bases and J 1 base; nucleotides not matched to a gene: 6. CDR3 DNA sequence: TGTGCCAGCGGCGACAGGGTAGGCACAGATACGCAGTATTTT. Encoded protein: CASGDRVGTDTQYF. Combining the CDR3 with reference TRBV5-8 and TRBJ2-3 gives the whole variable domain EAGVTQSPTHLIKTRGQQATLRCSPISGHTSVYWYQQALGLGLQFLLWYDEGEERNRGNFPPRFSGRQFPNYSSELNVNALELEDSALYLCASGDRVGTDTQYFGPGTRLTVL.

This clone has more than one count but fewer than ten. This rearrangement joins TRBV6-5 to TRBJ1-1; TRBD1 aligns across 7 bases. In germline, CDR1 is MNHEY, CDR2 SVGAGI. The CDR3 contains 15 residues. The V gene end was trimmed by 5 bases and the J gene end by 0 bases; junction bases not matched to a gene: 6. CDR3 in amino acids: CASSPGQFMNTEAFF. The CDR3 DNA is TGTGCCAGCAGTCCGGGACAGTTCATGAACACTGAAGCTTTCTTT.

This chain uses TRBV2 with TRBJ2-1, with 11 bases lining up with TRBD2. Per germline, CDR1 SNHLY and CDR2 FYNNEI. This CDR3 has 13 amino acids. With V trimmed by 5 bases and J by 10 bases, 4 bases remained unmatched. As DNA, the CDR3 is TGTGCCAGCAGTCCCCTAGCGGGGGGAGAGCAGTTCTTC. As protein: CASSPLAGGEQFF.

The genes are TRBV6-5 and TRBJ2-2; no reliable D call. Germline V gene sequence: CDR1 MNHEY, CDR2 SVGAGI. This CDR3 contains 14 residues. V lost 7 bases and J 1 base, leaving 10 bases between the germline ends. CDR3 sequence reads: CASTPRWNTGELFF. CDR3 nucleotide sequence: TGTGCCAGCACCCCCAGATGGAACACCGGGGAGCTGTTTTTT.

This clone was detected only once. V gene TRBV19 combines with J gene TRBJ2-7; no clear D. Per germline, CDR1 LNHDA and CDR2 SQIVND (reference sequence). The CDR3 extends over 13 amino acids. The V and J ends lost 4 bases and 3 bases respectively, with 10 bases between them. The CDR3 DNA is TGTGCCAGTAGTACCAGACACAGCTACGAGCAGTACGTC. This translates into CASSTRHSYEQYV.

The genes are TRBV7-9 and TRBJ1-1, with D tentatively TRBD1 (6 bases). The CDR3 runs to 12 residues. Germline CDR1 is SEHNR and CDR2 is FQNEAQ (reference sequence). Trimming pared 4 bases from V and 5 bases from J, leaving 8 bases between. The CDR3: CASSWGTTEAFF. In DNA form, the CDR3 reads TGTGCCAGCAGCTGGGGGACAACTGAAGCTTTCTTT.

The J gene is TRBJ2-1, the V gene TRBV6-1; D possibly corresponds to TRBD2 (7 bases). The V end was cut by 2 bases, the J end by 6 bases, with 11 bases between. The length of the CDR3 is 14 residues. Germline CDR1 and CDR2: MNHNS and SASEGT. The CDR3 DNA reads as TGTGCCAGCAGTGAACACGCGGGGGCCAATGAGCAGTTCTTC. It specifies CASSEHAGANEQFF.